The clone carrying this T cell receptor (beta chain) has more than one count but fewer than ten. Germline V gene lookup returns CDR1 SNHLY and CDR2 FYNNEI. The CDR3 is made up of 14 amino acids. V lost 7 bases and J 0 bases, leaving 10 bases between the germline ends. The source of the sample is a study of cytomegalovirus exposure and HLA in healthy donors. This PCR relied on a set of 60 Vbeta primers and 13 Jbeta primers. Libraries were prepared by immunoSEQ multiplex PCR; TCRdb keeps only in-frame clonotypes and omits some of them. The table shows some 61,000 clones, with 75% to 85% occurring only once.

Sequencing was done on a sample of PBMCs. The clonotype originates from a human donor in good health. The V call is TRBV2, the J call TRBJ1-5, with unresolved D. In DNA form, the CDR3 reads TGTGCCAGCAAGGGTGACTATAGCAATCAGCCCCAGCATTTT. Translating it yields CASKGDYSNQPQHF. Full variable domain (outside the CDR3, taken from reference TRBV2 and TRBJ1-5): EPEVTQTPSHQVTQMGQEVILRCVPISNHLYFYWYRQILGQKVEFLVSFYNNEISEKSEIFDDQFSVERPDGSNFTLKIRSTKLEDSAMYFCASKGDYSNQPQHFGDGTRLSIL.